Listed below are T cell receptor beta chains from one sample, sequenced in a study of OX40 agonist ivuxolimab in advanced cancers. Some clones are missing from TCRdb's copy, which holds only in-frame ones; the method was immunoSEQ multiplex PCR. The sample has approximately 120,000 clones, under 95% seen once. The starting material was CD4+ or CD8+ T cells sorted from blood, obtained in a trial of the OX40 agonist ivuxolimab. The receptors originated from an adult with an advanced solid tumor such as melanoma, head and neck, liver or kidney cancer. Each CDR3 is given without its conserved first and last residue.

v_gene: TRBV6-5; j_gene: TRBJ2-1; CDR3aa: ASESRTVGNEQF
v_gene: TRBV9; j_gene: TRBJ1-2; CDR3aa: ASSVPGRNGYT
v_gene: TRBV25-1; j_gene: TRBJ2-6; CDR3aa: ASSEFSSGANVLT
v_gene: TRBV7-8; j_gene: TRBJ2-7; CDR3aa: ASRDRGLNSYEQY
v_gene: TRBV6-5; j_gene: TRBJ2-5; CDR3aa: ASSYSSQLGETQY
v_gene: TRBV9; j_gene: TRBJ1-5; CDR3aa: ASSDRDGDQPQH
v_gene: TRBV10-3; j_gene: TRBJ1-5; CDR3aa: AIRDATGFQPQH
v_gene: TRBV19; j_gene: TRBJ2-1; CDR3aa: ASSIDLYREHYNEQF
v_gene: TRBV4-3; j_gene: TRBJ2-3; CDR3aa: ASSHSTGGTDTQY
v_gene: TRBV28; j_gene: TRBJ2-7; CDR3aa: ASSNDLGSGFYEQY
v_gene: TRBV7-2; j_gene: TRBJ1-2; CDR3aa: ASSLRGQGTANYGYT
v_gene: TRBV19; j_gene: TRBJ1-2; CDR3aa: ASSILSTVNYGYT
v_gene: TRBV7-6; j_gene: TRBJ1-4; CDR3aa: ASTVGARDEKLF
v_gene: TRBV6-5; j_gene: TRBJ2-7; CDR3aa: ASSYSLAGAVYEQY
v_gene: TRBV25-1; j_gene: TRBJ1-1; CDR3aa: ASTEATEAF
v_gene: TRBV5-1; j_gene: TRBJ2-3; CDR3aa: ASSLANSGGSTDTQY
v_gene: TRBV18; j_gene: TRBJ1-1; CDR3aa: ASSPRDIRRDTEAF
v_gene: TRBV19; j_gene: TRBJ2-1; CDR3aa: ASSIDVGVYNEQF
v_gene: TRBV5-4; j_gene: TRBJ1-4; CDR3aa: ASSWGATNEKLF
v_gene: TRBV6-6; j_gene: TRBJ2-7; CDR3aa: ATLKTATTYEQY
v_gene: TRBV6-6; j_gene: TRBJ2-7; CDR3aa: ASRNSDRGYEQY
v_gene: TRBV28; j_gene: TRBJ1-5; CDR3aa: ASGTPAAWNQH
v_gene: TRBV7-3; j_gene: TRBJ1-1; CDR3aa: ASSLRGTPWGTEAF
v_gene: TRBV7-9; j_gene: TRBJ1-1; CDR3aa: ASSSYSDRKNEAF
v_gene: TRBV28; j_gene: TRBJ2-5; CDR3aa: ASSLGGDRRTQY
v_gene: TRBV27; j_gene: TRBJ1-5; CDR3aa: ASSPSDIRNQPQH
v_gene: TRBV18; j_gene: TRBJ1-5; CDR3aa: ASSPGQFNQPQH
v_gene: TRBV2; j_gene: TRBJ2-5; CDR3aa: ASSWTEYQETQY
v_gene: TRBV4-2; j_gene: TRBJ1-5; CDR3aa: ASSQAGGGAQH
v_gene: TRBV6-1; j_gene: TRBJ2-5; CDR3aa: ASSPLETQY
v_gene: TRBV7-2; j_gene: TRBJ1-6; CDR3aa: ASTTDLDSYNSPLH
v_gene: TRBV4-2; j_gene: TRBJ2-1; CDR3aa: ASSQAGLGNEQF
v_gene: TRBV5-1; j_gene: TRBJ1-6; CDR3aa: ASSLEFRGEGSPLH
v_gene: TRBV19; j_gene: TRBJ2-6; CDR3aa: ASTPRGANSGANVLT
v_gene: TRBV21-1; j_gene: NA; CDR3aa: ASSNQKTSDEQY
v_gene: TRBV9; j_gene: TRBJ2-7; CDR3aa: ASSYDMTDEQY
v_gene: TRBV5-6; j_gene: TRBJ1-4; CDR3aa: ASTQAGGKLF
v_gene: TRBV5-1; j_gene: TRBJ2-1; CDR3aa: ASSRTLARGDEQF
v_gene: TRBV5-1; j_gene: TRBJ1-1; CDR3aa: ASSLVTAATEAF
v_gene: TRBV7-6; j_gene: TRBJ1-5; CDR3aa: ASSLGYQQPQH
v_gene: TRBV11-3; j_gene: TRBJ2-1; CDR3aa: ASSYQGGGYNEQF
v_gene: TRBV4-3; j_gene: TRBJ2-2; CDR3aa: ASSQDLRRASGSTGELF
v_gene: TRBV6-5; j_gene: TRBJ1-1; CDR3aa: ASSYSRDRVRTEAF
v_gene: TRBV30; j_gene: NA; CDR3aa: AWMRGYEQY
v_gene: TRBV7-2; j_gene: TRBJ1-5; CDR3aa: ASSPLGGAVNQPQH
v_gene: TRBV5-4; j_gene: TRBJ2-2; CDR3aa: ASSLGQGGTGELF
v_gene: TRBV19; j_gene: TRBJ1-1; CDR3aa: ASSRQGMNTEAF
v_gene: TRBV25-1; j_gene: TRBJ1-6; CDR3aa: ASSETTGRNSPLH
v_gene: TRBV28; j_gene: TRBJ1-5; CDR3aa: ASSPRTGRQPQH
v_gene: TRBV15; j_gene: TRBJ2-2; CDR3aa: ATSRDLTGELF
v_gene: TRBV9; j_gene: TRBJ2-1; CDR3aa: ASSVVTGGYNEQF
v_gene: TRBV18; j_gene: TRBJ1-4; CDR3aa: ASSPTMETNEKLF
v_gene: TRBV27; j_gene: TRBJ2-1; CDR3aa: ASGTSGSYNEQF